Following are 2 T cell receptor beta chains from one sample sequenced in a study of blood T cell repertoires in COVID-19. Only in-frame clones appear in the TCRdb table, and some are missing; sequencing was by immunoSEQ multiplex PCR. Here the sample spans about 210,000 clones, approximately 80% being singletons. The sample consisted of PBMCs or T cells enriched from blood (not recorded which). Source of these receptors: a man aged 40-50 years who had recovered from COVID-19.

This clone was detected a few times. This chain joins TRBV2 and TRBJ2-3, with TRBD1 matching over 9 bases. The CDR3 has 14 amino acids. With V trimmed by 4 bases and J by 8 bases, 7 bases remained unmatched. Per germline, CDR1 SNHLY and CDR2 FYNNEI. The CDR3 loop is CASSANRGRVTQYF. In DNA, the CDR3 is TGTGCCAGCAGTGCTAACAGGGGGCGGGTTACGCAGTATTTT.

V usage is TRBV12-3 or TRBV12-4 and J usage is TRBJ1-5; D is unresolved. The V gene lost 4 bases and the J gene lost 2 bases, with 6 bases spanning the gap. This CDR3 has 13 residues. This CDR3 is CASSSGGNQPQHF. The DNA for the CDR3 is TGTGCCAGCAGTTCCGGGGGCAATCAGCCCCAGCATTTT.